This TCR beta chain derives from a study of blood T cell repertoires in COVID-19. Study-wide context: Samples taken during acute and convalescent COVID-19 were collected in the United States, Italy and Spain. PBMCs, B-cell-depleted T cells, or T cells were the source of the cDNA or gDNA that made up the material.

In the study's own analysis: Estimation of nucleated cell counts was performed using reference gene primer amplification. Some clones are missing from TCRdb's copy, which holds only in-frame ones; the method was immunoSEQ multiplex PCR. That table is the source of V, J and clone size, and D and trimming were worked out from the DNA. In the table there are 410,000 or so clones, 89% of which are singletons. CDR1 SGDLS and CDR2 YYNGEE come from the germline V gene. Trimming took 4 bases from V and 0 from J; bases not matched to a gene: 6. There are 17 residues in the CDR3. Patients of the Seattle cohort, enrolled during active infection, were followed longitudinally.

The clonotype was recovered from a woman between 35 and 50 years old with COVID-19, enrolled during active disease. This rearrangement joins TRBV9 to TRBJ2-1; 11 bases fit TRBD2. The material sequenced was peripheral blood. The CDR3 DNA reads TGTGCCAGCAGCCTCATAGCGGGAGGGCCCTCCTACAATGAGCAGTTCTTC. Translation gives CASSLIAGGPSYNEQFF.